This T cell receptor beta chain was documented in a study of glioma-infiltrating T cells. Study context: Blood libraries targeted about 4.5- to 11-fold coverage of roughly 1 million T cells.

CDR3 size: 16 residues. Germline CDR1 and CDR2: MNHEY and SVGEGT. TCR alpha and beta CDR3 regions were amplified from RNA using iRepertoire nested multiplex PCR. For one-step reverse transcription and amplification, about 85-400 ng of tissue mRNA or PBMC total RNA was used. TCRdb reanalysed the multiplex PCR reads using MiXCR and keeps one entry per CDR3 protein. The sample lists about 380,000 distinct CDR3 sequences, around 45% occurring once. Specimen: glioma tissue, nonneoplastic brain tissue, or PBMCs (not recorded which). This sequence joins TRBV6-2 or TRBV6-3 and TRBJ2-5; 10 positions agree with TRBD1. The TCR sequence derives from a human donor with low-grade glioma or glioblastoma, undergoing nonglioma brain surgery, or in good health (not recorded which). The CDR3 spells CVSSYRDRGIAETQYF. The CDR3 DNA is TGTGTTAGCAGTTACCGGGACAGGGGAATTGCAGAGACCCAGTACTTC.